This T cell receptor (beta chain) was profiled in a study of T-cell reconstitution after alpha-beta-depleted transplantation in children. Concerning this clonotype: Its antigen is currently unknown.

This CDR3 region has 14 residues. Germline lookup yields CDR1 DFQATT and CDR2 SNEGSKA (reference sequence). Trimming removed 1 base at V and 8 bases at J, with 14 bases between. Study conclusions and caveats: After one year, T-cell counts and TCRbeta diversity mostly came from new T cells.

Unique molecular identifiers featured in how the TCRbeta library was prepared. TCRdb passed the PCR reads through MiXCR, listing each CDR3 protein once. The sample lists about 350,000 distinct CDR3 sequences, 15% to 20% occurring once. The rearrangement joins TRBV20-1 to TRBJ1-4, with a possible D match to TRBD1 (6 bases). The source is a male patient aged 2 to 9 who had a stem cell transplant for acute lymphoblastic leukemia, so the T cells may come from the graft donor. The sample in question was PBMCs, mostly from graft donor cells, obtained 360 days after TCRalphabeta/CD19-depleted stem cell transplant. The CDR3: CSARVGGLLEKLFF. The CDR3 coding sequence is TGCAGTGCTAGAGTAGGGGGGCTTCTGGAAAAACTGTTTTTT.